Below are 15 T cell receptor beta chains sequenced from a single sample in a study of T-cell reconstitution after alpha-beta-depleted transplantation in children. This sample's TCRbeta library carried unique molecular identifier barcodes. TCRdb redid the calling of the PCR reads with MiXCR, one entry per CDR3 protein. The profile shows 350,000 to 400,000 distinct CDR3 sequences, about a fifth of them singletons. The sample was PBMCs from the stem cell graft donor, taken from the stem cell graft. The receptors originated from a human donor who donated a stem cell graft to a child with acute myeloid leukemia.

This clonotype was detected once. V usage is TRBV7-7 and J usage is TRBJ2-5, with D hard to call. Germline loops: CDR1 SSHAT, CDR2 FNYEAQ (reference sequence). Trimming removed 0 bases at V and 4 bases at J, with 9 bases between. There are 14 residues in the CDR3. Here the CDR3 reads CASSLAPDGETQYF. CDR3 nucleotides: TGTGCCAGCAGCTTAGCGCCCGACGGAGAGACCCAGTACTTC.

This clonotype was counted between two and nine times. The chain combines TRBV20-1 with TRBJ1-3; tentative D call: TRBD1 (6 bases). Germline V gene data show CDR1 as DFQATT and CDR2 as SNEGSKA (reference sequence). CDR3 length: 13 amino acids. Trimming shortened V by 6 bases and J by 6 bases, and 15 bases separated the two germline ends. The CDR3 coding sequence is TGCAGTGCCAGCGGGGGGGGCGAAAACACCATATATTTT. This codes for CSASGGGENTIYF.

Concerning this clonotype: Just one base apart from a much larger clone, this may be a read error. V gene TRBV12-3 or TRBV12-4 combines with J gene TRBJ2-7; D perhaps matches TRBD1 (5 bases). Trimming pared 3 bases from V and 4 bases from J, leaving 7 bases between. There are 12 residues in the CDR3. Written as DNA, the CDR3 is TGTGCCAGCAGTTTTCAGGGTTACGAGCAGTACTTC. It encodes CASSFQGYEQYF.

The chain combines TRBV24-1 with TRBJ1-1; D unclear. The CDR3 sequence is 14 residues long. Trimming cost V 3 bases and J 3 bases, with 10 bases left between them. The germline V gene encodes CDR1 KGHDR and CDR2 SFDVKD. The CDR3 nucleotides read TGTGCCACCAGTGATGGATCGTTCGACACTGAAGCTTTCTTT. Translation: CATSDGSFDTEAFF.

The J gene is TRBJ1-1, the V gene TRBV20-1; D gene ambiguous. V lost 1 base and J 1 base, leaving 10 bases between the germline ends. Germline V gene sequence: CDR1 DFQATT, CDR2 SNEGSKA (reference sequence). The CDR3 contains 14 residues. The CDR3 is CSARAVHWNTEAFF. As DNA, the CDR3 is TGCAGTGCTAGAGCCGTACACTGGAACACTGAAGCTTTCTTT.

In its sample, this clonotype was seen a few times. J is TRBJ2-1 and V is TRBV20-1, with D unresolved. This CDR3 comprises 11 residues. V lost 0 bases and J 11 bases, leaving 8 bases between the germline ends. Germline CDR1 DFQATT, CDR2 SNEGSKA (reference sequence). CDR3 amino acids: CSARETNKQFF. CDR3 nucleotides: TGCAGTGCTAGAGAGACAAATAAGCAGTTCTTC.

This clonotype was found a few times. CDR3 in amino acids: CASSQEIPRRYEQYF. The DNA for the CDR3 is TGCGCCAGCAGCCAAGAGATCCCTCGCCGGTACGAGCAGTACTTC. The chain employs TRBV4-1 and TRBJ2-7; the D is unclear. The CDR3 runs to 15 residues. Germline V gene data show CDR1 as MGHRA and CDR2 as YSYEKL. The V end lost 0 bases, the J end lost 4 bases, and 13 bases lay between the germline ends.

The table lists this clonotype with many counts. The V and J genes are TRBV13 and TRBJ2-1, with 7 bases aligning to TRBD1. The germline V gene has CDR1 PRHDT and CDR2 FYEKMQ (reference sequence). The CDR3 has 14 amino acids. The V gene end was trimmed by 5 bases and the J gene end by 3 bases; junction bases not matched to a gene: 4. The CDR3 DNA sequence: TGTGCCAGCAGCCGCCGGGACAGCTACAATGAGCAGTTCTTC. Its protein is CASSRRDSYNEQFF.

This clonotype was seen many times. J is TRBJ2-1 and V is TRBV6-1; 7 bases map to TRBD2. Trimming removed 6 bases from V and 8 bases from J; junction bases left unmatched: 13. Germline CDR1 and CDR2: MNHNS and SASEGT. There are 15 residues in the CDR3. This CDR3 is CASRPRLAVFDEQFF. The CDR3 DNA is TGTGCCAGCAGACCCCGGCTAGCGGTCTTTGATGAGCAGTTCTTC.

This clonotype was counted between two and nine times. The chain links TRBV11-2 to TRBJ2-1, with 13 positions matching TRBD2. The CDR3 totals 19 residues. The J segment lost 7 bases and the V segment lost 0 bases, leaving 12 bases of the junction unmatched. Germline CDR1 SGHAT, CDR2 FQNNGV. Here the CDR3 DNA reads TGTGCCAGCAGCTTAGATGTAATCCTGGGACTAGCGGGACTTAATGAGCAGTTCTTC. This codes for CASSLDVILGLAGLNEQFF.

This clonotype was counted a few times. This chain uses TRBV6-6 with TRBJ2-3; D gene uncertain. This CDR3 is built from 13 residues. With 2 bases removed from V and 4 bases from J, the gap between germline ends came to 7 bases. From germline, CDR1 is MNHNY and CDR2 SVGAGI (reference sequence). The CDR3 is CASSYLGPDTQYF. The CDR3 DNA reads TGTGCCAGCAGTTACCTAGGGCCAGATACGCAGTATTTT.

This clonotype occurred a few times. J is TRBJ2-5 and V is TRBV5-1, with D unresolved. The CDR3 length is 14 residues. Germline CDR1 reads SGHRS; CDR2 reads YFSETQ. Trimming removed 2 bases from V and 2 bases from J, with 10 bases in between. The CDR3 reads CASSFRASQETQYF. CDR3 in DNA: TGCGCCAGCAGCTTCCGCGCGTCACAAGAGACCCAGTACTTC.

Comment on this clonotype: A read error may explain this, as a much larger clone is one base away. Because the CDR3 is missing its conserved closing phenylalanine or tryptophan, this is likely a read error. The CDR3 here is CASGDSNQPQHY. Here the CDR3 DNA reads TGTGCCAGCGGGGACAGCAATCAGCCCCAGCATTAT. The chain joins TRBV12-3 or TRBV12-4 to TRBJ1-5, with D possibly TRBD1 on 5 matching bases. Trimming took 8 bases from V and 1 from J, leaving 6 bases between them. The CDR3 spans 12 residues.

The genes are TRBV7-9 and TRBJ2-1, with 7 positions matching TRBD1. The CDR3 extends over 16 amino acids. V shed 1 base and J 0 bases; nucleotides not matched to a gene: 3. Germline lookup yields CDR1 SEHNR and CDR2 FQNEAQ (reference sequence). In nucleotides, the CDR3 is TGTGCCAGCAGCTTAGGACAGGGAAGCTCCTACAATGAGCAGTTCTTC. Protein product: CASSLGQGSSYNEQFF.

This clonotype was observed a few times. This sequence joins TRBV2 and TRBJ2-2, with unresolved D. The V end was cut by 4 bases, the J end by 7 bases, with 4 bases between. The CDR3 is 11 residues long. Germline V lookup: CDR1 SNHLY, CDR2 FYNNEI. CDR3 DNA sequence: TGTGCCAGCAGTGTATTCGGGGAGCTGTTTTTT. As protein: CASSVFGELFF. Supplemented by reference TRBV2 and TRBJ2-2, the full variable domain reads EPEVTQTPSHQVTQMGQEVILRCVPISNHLYFYWYRQILGQKVEFLVSFYNNEISEKSEIFDDQFSVERPDGSNFTLKIRSTKLEDSAMYFCASSVFGELFFGEGSRLTVL.